Detailed here is one TCR beta chain. The data belong to a study of cytomegalovirus exposure and HLA in healthy donors. PCR primers comprised 60 Vbeta and 13 Jbeta primers. The table came from immunoSEQ multiplex PCR; TCRdb's copy has only in-frame clones and leaves some out. The sample has about 160,000 clones, roughly 80% seen once. The germline V gene encodes CDR1 SGHNT and CDR2 YYREEE (reference sequence). There are 16 residues in the CDR3. The V gene end was trimmed by 5 bases and the J gene end by 4 bases; junction bases not matched to a gene: 11. This rearrangement joins TRBV5-4 to TRBJ1-2, with TRBD1 identical over 10 bases. Sequencing was performed on PBMCs. The receptor was isolated from a male donor in good health and CMV-seropositive. The CDR3 is CASRHNSGTGAYGYTF. The CDR3 DNA reads as TGTGCCAGCAGACACAATTCCGGGACAGGGGCCTATGGCTACACCTTC. The whole variable domain, remainder taken from reference TRBV5-4 and TRBJ1-2, is ETGVTQSPTHLIKTRGQQVTLRCSSQSGHNTVSWYQQALGQGPQFIFQYYREEENGRGNFPPRFSGLQFPNYSSELNVNALELDDSALYLCASRHNSGTGAYGYTFGSGTRLTVV.